This is a list of T cell receptor beta chains from one sample in a study of OX40 agonist ivuxolimab in advanced cancers. Some clones are missing from TCRdb's copy, which holds only in-frame ones; the method was immunoSEQ multiplex PCR. The sample includes nearly 25,000 clones, roughly 88% of them seen just once. Sequences were derived from CD4+ or CD8+ T cells sorted from blood, sampled in a trial of the OX40 agonist ivuxolimab. All receptors come from an adult with an advanced solid tumor such as melanoma, head and neck, liver or kidney cancer. The CDR3 runs from the conserved cysteine through the conserved F or W. Clone size is given for some rows only: seen once, a few or many times, or a class if the clone is expanded.

v_gene: TRBV28; j_gene: TRBJ2-1; abundance: NA; CDR3aa: CASSPRPGLAGGLLDEQFF
v_gene: TRBV5-6; j_gene: TRBJ1-1; abundance: NA; CDR3aa: CASSLSPSLGGGTTEAFF
v_gene: TRBV6-1; j_gene: TRBJ1-1; abundance: NA; CDR3aa: CASRPPGRDDTEAFF
v_gene: TRBV7-9; j_gene: TRBJ1-2; abundance: NA; CDR3aa: CASSSVTGEWIYGYTF
v_gene: TRBV5-1; j_gene: TRBJ2-7; abundance: NA; CDR3aa: CASSWGTDYEQYF
v_gene: TRBV23-1; j_gene: TRBJ2-7; abundance: NA; CDR3aa: CASSQSRWRGSYEQYF
v_gene: TRBV5-4; j_gene: TRBJ2-3; abundance: once; CDR3aa: CASSSTDRNTDTQYF
v_gene: TRBV29-1; j_gene: TRBJ1-2; abundance: NA; CDR3aa: CSARGGDGYTF
v_gene: TRBV5-1; j_gene: TRBJ2-3; abundance: NA; CDR3aa: CASSLGLASDTQYF
v_gene: TRBV6-6; j_gene: TRBJ1-1; abundance: once; CDR3aa: CASSLGGGDTEAFF
v_gene: TRBV30; j_gene: TRBJ2-1; abundance: NA; CDR3aa: CAWSAGTSDEQFF
v_gene: TRBV7-9; j_gene: TRBJ2-5; abundance: NA; CDR3aa: CASSFRTSGSLEETQYF
v_gene: TRBV18; j_gene: TRBJ1-3; abundance: NA; CDR3aa: CASSQDEVRNTIYF
v_gene: TRBV19; j_gene: TRBJ1-5; abundance: NA; CDR3aa: CASSISGTENQPQHF
v_gene: TRBV5-1; j_gene: TRBJ1-3; abundance: NA; CDR3aa: CASSLEAGVGNTIYF
v_gene: TRBV2; j_gene: TRBJ2-7; abundance: NA; CDR3aa: CASTAAGGHYEQYF